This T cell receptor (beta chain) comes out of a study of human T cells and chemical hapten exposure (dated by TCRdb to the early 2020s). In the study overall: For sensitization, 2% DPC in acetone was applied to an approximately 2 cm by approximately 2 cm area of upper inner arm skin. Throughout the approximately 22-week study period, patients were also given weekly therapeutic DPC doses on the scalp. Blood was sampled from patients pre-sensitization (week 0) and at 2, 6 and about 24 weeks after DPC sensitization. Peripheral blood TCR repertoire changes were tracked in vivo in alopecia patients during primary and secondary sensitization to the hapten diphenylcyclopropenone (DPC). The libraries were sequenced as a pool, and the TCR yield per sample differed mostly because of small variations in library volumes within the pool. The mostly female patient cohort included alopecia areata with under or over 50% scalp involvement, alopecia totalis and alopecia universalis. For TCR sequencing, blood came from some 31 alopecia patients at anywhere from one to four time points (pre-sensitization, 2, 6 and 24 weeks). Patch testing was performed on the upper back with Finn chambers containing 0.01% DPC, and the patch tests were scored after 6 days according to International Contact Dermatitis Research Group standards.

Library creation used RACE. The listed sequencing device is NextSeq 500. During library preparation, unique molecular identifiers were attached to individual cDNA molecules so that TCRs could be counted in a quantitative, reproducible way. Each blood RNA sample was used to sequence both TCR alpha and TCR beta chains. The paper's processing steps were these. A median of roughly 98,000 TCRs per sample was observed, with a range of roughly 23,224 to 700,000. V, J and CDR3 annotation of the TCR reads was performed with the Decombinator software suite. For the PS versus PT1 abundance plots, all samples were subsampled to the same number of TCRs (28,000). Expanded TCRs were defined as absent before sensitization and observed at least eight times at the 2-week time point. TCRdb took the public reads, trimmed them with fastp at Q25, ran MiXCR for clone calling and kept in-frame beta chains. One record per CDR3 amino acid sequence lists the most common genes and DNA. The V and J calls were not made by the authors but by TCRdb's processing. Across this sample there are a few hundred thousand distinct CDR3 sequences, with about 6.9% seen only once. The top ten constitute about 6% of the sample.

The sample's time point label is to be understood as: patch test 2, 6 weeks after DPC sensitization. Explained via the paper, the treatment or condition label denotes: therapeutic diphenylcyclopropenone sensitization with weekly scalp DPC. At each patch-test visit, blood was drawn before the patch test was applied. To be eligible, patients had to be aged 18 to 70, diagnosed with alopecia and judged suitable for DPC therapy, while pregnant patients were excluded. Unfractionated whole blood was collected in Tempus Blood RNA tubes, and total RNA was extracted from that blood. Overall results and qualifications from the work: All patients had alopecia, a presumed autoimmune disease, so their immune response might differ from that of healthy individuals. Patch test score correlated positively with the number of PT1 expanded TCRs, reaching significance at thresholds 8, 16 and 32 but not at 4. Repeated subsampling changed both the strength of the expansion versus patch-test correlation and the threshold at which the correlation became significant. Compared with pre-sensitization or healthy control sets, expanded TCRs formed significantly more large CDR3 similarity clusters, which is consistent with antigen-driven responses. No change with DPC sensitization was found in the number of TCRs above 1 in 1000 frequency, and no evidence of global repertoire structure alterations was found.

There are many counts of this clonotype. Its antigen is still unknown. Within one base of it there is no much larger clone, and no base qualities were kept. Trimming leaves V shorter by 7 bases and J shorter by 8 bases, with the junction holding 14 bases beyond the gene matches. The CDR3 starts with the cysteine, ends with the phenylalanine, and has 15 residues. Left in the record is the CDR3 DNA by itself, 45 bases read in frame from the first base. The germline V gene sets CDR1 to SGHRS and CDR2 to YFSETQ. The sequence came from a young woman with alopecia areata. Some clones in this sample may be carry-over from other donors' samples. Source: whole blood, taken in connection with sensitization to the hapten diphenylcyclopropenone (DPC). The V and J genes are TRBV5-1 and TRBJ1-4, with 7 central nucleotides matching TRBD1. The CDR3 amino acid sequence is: CASSTSTGLREKLFF. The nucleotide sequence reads TGCGCCAGCTCTACTTCGACAGGGTTGCGAGAAAAACTGTTTTTT.